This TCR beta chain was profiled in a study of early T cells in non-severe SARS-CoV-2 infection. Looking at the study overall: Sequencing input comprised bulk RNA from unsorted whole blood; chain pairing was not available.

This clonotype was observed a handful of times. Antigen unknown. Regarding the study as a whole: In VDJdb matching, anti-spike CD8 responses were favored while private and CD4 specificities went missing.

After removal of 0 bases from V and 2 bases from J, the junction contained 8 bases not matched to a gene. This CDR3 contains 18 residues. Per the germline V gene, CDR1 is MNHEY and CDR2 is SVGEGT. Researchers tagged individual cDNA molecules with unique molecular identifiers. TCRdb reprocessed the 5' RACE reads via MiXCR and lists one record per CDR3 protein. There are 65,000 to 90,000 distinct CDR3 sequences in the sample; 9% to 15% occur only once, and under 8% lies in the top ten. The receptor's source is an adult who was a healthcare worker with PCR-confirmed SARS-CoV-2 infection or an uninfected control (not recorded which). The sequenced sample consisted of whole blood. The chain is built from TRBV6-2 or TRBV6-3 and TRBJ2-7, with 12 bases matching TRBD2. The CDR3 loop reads CASSYSTSGSTPAYEQYF. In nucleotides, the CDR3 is TGTGCCAGCAGTTACTCGACTAGCGGGAGTACCCCCGCCTACGAGCAGTACTTC.